This is a list of T cell receptor beta chains from one sample in a study of T cell changes during pregnancy in multiple sclerosis. Method: immunoSEQ multiplex PCR; TCRdb's copy keeps in-frame clones and lacks some. The data contain under 130,000 clones, just over 90% of them seen just once; the ten biggest clones take up approximately 3.7%. The material sequenced was peripheral blood, taken after pregnancy. The receptor set was obtained from a female donor with multiple sclerosis, enrolled in a pregnancy study. The CDR3 runs from the conserved cysteine through the conserved F or W. The D gene is left open where the match is weak. Clone sizes are given selectively: once, few, many, or a class where the clone is expanded.

length	V	J	D	size	CDR3	DNA
15	TRBV10-3	TRBJ2-5	TRBD2	NA	CAISESGLAGKTQYF	TGTGCCATCAGTGAGTCGGGACTAGCGGGAAAGACCCAGTACTTC
13	TRBV19	TRBJ2-1	NA	NA	CASSGRSYNEQFF	TGTGCCAGTAGCGGCAGGTCTTACAATGAGCAGTTCTTC
13	TRBV6-5	TRBJ2-1	NA	NA	CASSWSSYNEQFF	TGTGCCAGCAGTTGGAGCTCCTACAATGAGCAGTTCTTC
13	TRBV6-5	TRBJ1-1	NA	NA	CASSPSLNTEAFF	TGTGCCAGCAGTCCTTCTTTGAACACTGAAGCTTTCTTT
13	TRBV7-3	TRBJ1-1	NA	NA	CASSLGQLTEAFF	TGTGCCAGCAGCCTGGGACAACTCACTGAAGCTTTCTTT
15	TRBV19	TRBJ2-2	NA	NA	CASSIVPANTGELFF	TGTGCCAGTAGTATCGTCCCCGCGAACACCGGGGAGCTGTTTTTT
15	TRBV19	TRBJ1-1	NA	NA	CASMRGGVAGTEAFF	TGTGCCAGTATGCGGGGGGGGGTGGCCGGCACTGAAGCTTTCTTT
13	TRBV6-1	TRBJ1-1	NA	few	CASTPLTNTEAFF	TGTGCCAGCACCCCGCTAACGAACACTGAAGCTTTCTTT
16	TRBV2	TRBJ1-3	TRBD1	NA	CASRTPSGTGENTIYF	TGTGCCAGTAGGACACCTTCGGGGACAGGGGAAAACACCATATATTTT
16	TRBV5-5	TRBJ2-2	NA	NA	CASSSQTSMNTGELFF	TGTGCCAGCAGCTCACAGACAAGCATGAACACCGGGGAGCTGTTTTTT
17	TRBV4-1	TRBJ2-2	TRBD1	NA	CASSRSGQGANTGELFF	TGCGCCAGCAGCCGATCGGGACAGGGGGCGAACACCGGGGAGCTGTTTTTT
13	TRBV19	TRBJ1-2	TRBD1	NA	CASSDRGNYGYTF	TGTGCCAGTAGTGACAGGGGAAACTATGGCTACACCTTC
16	TRBV12-1	TRBJ1-2	NA	once	CASSSPQGILANGYTF	TGTGCCAGCAGCTCACCCCAGGGGATTCTCGCTAATGGCTACACCTTC
16	TRBV6-1	TRBJ2-5	TRBD2	NA	CASSGLAGGWGETQYF	TGTGCCAGCAGTGGACTAGCGGGGGGCTGGGGAGAGACCCAGTACTTC
15	TRBV9	TRBJ2-1	NA	NA	CASSVAGQIYNEQFF	TGTGCCAGCAGCGTAGCCGGACAGATATACAATGAGCAGTTCTTC
14	TRBV15	TRBJ2-7	TRBD2	NA	CATSRDTSGYEQYF	TGTGCCACCAGCAGAGATACTAGCGGCTACGAGCAGTACTTC
14	TRBV19	TRBJ1-3	TRBD1	NA	CASTPDRGGNTIYF	TGTGCCAGTACTCCGGACAGGGGCGGAAACACCATATATTTT
15	TRBV4-2	TRBJ1-1	NA	NA	CASSSLEGENTEAFF	TGTGCCAGCAGCTCACTAGAGGGTGAGAACACTGAAGCTTTCTTT
16	TRBV13	TRBJ2-1	TRBD2	NA	CASSTFQRGGYNEQFF	TGTGCCAGCAGCACCTTCCAGCGGGGGGGATACAATGAGCAGTTCTTC
15	TRBV2	TRBJ1-5	NA	NA	CASSEQVSGNQPQHF	TGTGCCAGCAGTGAACAAGTGTCAGGGAATCAGCCCCAGCATTTT
15	TRBV5-1	TRBJ2-2	NA	NA	CASSLSQINTGELFF	TGCGCCAGCAGCTTGTCACAGATTAACACCGGGGAGCTGTTTTTT
12	TRBV15	TRBJ1-5	NA	NA	CATSRYQQPQHF	TGTGCCACCAGCAGATATCAGCAGCCCCAGCATTTT
16	TRBV19	TRBJ2-1	NA	NA	CASSPRGDRSYNEQFF	TGTGCCAGTAGTCCCCGAGGCGACCGCTCCTACAATGAGCAGTTCTTC
13	TRBV30	TRBJ1-5	NA	NA	CAWNNRYDQPQHF	TGTGCCTGGAATAACAGGTACGATCAGCCCCAGCATTTT
13	TRBV7-9	TRBJ2-2	TRBD2	NA	CASSFGGSGELFF	TGTGCCAGCAGCTTCGGGGGGTCCGGGGAGCTGTTTTTT
15	TRBV5-6	TRBJ1-1	NA	once	CASSSRRALETEAFF	TGTGCCAGCAGCTCGAGGCGGGCCCTTGAGACTGAAGCTTTCTTT
15	TRBV15	TRBJ1-1	TRBD1	once	CATRANRGMNTEAFF	TGTGCCACCCGGGCAAACAGGGGGATGAACACTGAAGCTTTCTTT
16	TRBV27	TRBJ2-7	NA	NA	CASSFSAGPHSYEQYF	TGTGCCAGCAGTTTCAGTGCGGGACCGCATTCCTACGAGCAGTACTTC
15	TRBV13	TRBJ2-2	NA	NA	CASASMGAAWGELFF	TGTGCCAGCGCCTCAATGGGGGCAGCATGGGGGGAGCTGTTTTTT
15	TRBV19	TRBJ2-1	TRBD2	NA	CASSIASGVIYEQFF	TGTGCCAGTAGTATAGCCAGCGGGGTTATTTATGAGCAGTTCTTC
13	TRBV5-4	TRBJ1-4	NA	few	CASSFSRGEKLFF	TGTGCCAGCAGCTTCTCCCGGGGTGAAAAACTGTTTTTT
15	TRBV6-5	TRBJ1-3	NA	NA	CASRKTGSSGNTIYF	TGTGCCAGCAGGAAGACAGGCTCCTCTGGAAACACCATATATTTT
15	TRBV7-3	TRBJ1-5	TRBD1	NA	CASSSGQEGVEPQHF	TGTGCCAGCAGCTCCGGACAGGAAGGGGTCGAGCCCCAGCATTTT
14	TRBV7-2	TRBJ1-5	NA	NA	CASSLVADNQPQHF	TGTGCCAGCAGCTTAGTGGCAGACAATCAGCCCCAGCATTTT
15	TRBV19	TRBJ2-7	TRBD2	NA	CASSPRQTSPYEQYF	TGTGCCAGTAGTCCCCGTCAGACTAGCCCCTACGAGCAGTACTTC
12	TRBV30	TRBJ1-2	NA	NA	CAWEIRGYGYTF	TGTGCCTGGGAGATAAGGGGGTATGGCTACACCTTC
11	TRBV4-1	TRBJ2-7	NA	NA	CASSSQYEQYF	TGCGCCAGCAGCTCACAATACGAGCAGTACTTC
15	TRBV9	TRBJ2-3	TRBD2	NA	CASSRAGGNTDTQYF	TGTGCCAGCAGCCGAGCGGGGGGGAACACAGATACGCAGTATTTT
16	TRBV7-2	TRBJ2-4	NA	NA	CASSPWGQGGKNIQYF	TGTGCCAGCAGCCCATGGGGGCAGGGCGGCAAAAACATTCAGTACTTC
14	TRBV19	TRBJ1-2	NA	NA	CASSFGQGGYGYTF	TGTGCCAGTAGTTTTGGCCAGGGCGGCTATGGCTACACCTTC
16	TRBV7-2	TRBJ2-7	TRBD1	NA	CASSSPGQGTSYEQYF	TGTGCCAGCAGCTCTCCGGGACAGGGGACCTCCTACGAGCAGTACTTC
12	TRBV5-5	TRBJ1-1	NA	NA	CASSFTGTEAFF	TGTGCCAGCAGCTTCACGGGGACTGAAGCTTTCTTT
12	TRBV10-2	TRBJ1-2	NA	NA	CASSLQGIGYTF	TGCGCCAGCAGCCTACAGGGAATTGGCTACACCTTC
19	TRBV7-9	TRBJ2-3	TRBD2	NA	CASSTQPSGASRGTDTQYF	TGTGCCAGCAGCACTCAGCCTAGCGGGGCCTCCAGAGGCACAGATACGCAGTATTTT
12	TRBV19	TRBJ1-2	NA	NA	CAVASSDYGYTF	TGTGCCGTAGCCTCATCGGACTATGGCTACACCTTC
15	TRBV27	TRBJ2-1	TRBD2	NA	CASSLIAGDYNEQFF	TGTGCCAGCAGTTTAATAGCGGGGGACTACAATGAGCAGTTCTTC
13	TRBV19	TRBJ1-2	NA	NA	CATQTGRVGGYTF	TGTGCCACCCAAACTGGCAGGGTAGGCGGCTACACCTTC
14	TRBV4-1	TRBJ1-2	TRBD1	NA	CASSSGQGDYGYTF	TGCGCCAGCAGCTCGGGACAGGGGGACTATGGCTACACCTTC
15	TRBV27	TRBJ1-4	NA	NA	CASREIGVTNEKLFF	TGTGCCAGCAGAGAGATAGGGGTGACTAATGAAAAACTGTTTTTT
14	TRBV27	TRBJ2-7	NA	NA	CASSLSGDTYEQYF	TGTGCCAGCAGTTTATCAGGGGACACCTACGAGCAGTACTTC
19	TRBV14	TRBJ1-4	NA	NA	CASSQDFAGFRTPHEKLFF	TGTGCCAGCAGCCAAGATTTTGCCGGGTTTCGAACCCCCCATGAAAAACTGTTTTTT
16	TRBV30	TRBJ1-6	TRBD1	NA	CAWSRGDSSYNSPLHF	TGTGCCTGGAGTAGGGGGGACAGCTCCTATAATTCACCCCTCCACTTT
12	TRBV27	TRBJ2-6	NA	once	CASGPGANVLTF	TGTGCCAGCGGGCCTGGGGCCAACGTCCTGACTTTC